The 30 T cell receptor beta chains below were found in one sample sequenced in a study of Ad26.COV2.S vaccination and SARS-CoV-2 variants. Treatment meaning: 15 to 20 received Ad26.COV2.S at low or high dose, single or two shots; several received placebo; per-sample allocation not given. Sampling was done on day 63 after the first vaccine or placebo injection. The method was immunoSEQ multiplex PCR; TCRdb's version includes in-frame clones alone and lacks a portion of them. Counted here are about 430,000 clones, about 93% occurring once; the ten biggest clones make up 9% to 15%. The source material was peripheral blood, sampled in a trial of Ad26.COV2.S vaccine versus placebo. The origin of the receptors is a person aged 18-65 years who received the Ad26.COV2.S COVID-19 vaccine or a placebo.

The CDR3 DNA reads TGTGCCAGCAGCTCCAGACAGGGAGGATTGAAAAACATTCAGTACTTC. It specifies CASSSRQGGLKNIQYF. The chain employs TRBV5-4 and TRBJ2-4; tentatively, D is TRBD1 (7 bases). This CDR3 region has 16 residues. Germline V lookup: CDR1 SGHNT, CDR2 YYREEE (reference sequence). V lost 3 bases, J lost 4 bases, and 17 bases lay in between.

The chain employs TRBV5-3 and TRBJ2-1; unclear D gene. TRBV5-3 is annotated as an ORF whose role is uncertain. Trimming removed 4 bases at V and 6 bases at J, with 20 bases between. The CDR3 loop spans 16 amino acids. The CDR3 region is CARSPLKGSLVNEQFF. CDR3 nucleotides: TGTGCCAGAAGCCCCCTAAAAGGGTCCCTTGTCAATGAGCAGTTCTTC.

The V call is TRBV9, the J call TRBJ2-5; weak D call: TRBD1 (5 bases). Trimming left V 0 bases short and J 5 bases short, with 14 bases between. Germline loops: CDR1 SGDLS, CDR2 YYNGEE. The CDR3 covers 15 residues. CDR3 coding DNA: TGTGCCAGCAGCGTAGAGGGGTCGTCCCTTGAGACCCAGTACTTC. Residues: CASSVEGSSLETQYF.

The rearrangement links TRBV3-1 (or the pseudogene TRBV3-2) to TRBJ1-1; maybe TRBD1 (6 bases). The germline V and J ends were trimmed by 8 bases and 4 bases, with 20 bases remaining between them. Germline V gene lookup returns CDR1 LGHDT and CDR2 YNNKEL (reference sequence). The CDR3 contains 15 residues. In DNA form, the CDR3 reads TGTGCCAGCCAAACCCCTTCCTTCAGGGGCACTGAAGCTTTCTTT. This encodes CASQTPSFRGTEAFF.

The V gene is TRBV6-5, the J gene TRBJ2-7, with D tentatively TRBD2 (6 bases). The CDR3 is made up of 14 amino acids. Germline values: CDR1 MNHEY, CDR2 SVGAGI. The V and J ends lost 2 bases and 3 bases respectively, with 11 bases between them. CDR3 in amino acids: CASSYRRGSYEQYF. Here the CDR3 DNA reads TGTGCCAGCAGTTACCGCCGGGGGAGCTACGAGCAGTACTTC.

The chain uses TRBV7-9 and TRBJ2-7, with D unclear. CDR1 and CDR2 (germline): SEHNR, FQNEAQ (reference sequence). The V end lost 1 base, the J end lost 4 bases, and 11 bases lay between the germline ends. CDR3 length: 14 residues. The CDR3 spells CASSLDSLRYEQYF. CDR3 sequence (DNA): TGTGCCAGCAGCTTAGATAGCCTTCGGTACGAGCAGTACTTC.

The gene calls are TRBV6-5 and TRBJ2-7; no firm D call. Between the trimmed V and J ends, which lost 0 bases and 1 base, there was a span of 10 bases. The germline gives CDR1 MNHEY, CDR2 SVGAGI. There are 15 residues in the CDR3. The CDR3 spells CASSYSSDGSYEQYF. The CDR3, as DNA: TGTGCCAGCAGTTACTCATCGGACGGTTCCTACGAGCAGTACTTC.

In the case of this clone: The junction shows a germline mismatch at one end, possibly a read error. CDR3 in DNA: TGTGCCAGCTCACCACCGGAGGGCCTCTATCGCTACACCTTC. It encodes CASSPPEGLYRYTF. The rearrangement joins TRBV18 to TRBJ1-2; D remains ambiguous. This CDR3 comprises 14 residues. Germline V gives CDR1 KGHSH, CDR2 LQKENI. Drawing the rest from reference TRBV18 and TRBJ1-2, the complete variable domain is NAGVMQNPRHLVRRRGQEARLRCSPMKGHSHVYWYRQLPEEGLKFMVYLQKENIIDESGMPKERFSAEFPKEGPSILRIQQVVRGDSAAYFCASSPPEGLYRYTFGSGTRLTVV.

The chain joins TRBV5-1 to TRBJ2-4; D possibly uses TRBD1 or TRBD2 (6 bases each). The CDR3 length is 18 residues. V was pared by 0 bases and J by 0 bases, with 16 bases between. Germline V CDR1 and CDR2: SGHRS, YFSETQ. The CDR3 region has the DNA TGCGCCAGCAGCTTGGTTGCGGGACATTCCATAGCCAAAAACATTCAGTACTTC. As protein: CASSLVAGHSIAKNIQYF.

J is TRBJ2-2 and V is TRBV2; tentatively, D is TRBD1 or TRBD2 (5 bases each). Trimming shortened V by 6 bases and J by 1 base, and 9 bases separated the two germline ends. This CDR3 has 14 residues. Germline CDR1 is SNHLY and CDR2 is FYNNEI. DNA of the CDR3: TGTGCCAGCAGGCTGGGGGAGAACACCGGGGAGCTGTTTTTT. Its protein is CASRLGENTGELFF.

The chain carries TRBV7-8 and TRBJ2-7; 9 bases are shared with TRBD1. The CDR3 covers 21 residues. V lost 0 bases to trimming and J lost 0 bases; unmatched junction nucleotides: 18. Germline lookup yields CDR1 SGHVS and CDR2 FQNEAQ. The CDR3 nucleotides are TGTGCCAGCAGCTTAGCGCCAGTTAGACTCTTACAGGGGGCAAACTCCTACGAGCAGTACTTC. Protein: CASSLAPVRLLQGANSYEQYF.

The chain joins TRBV3-1 (or the pseudogene TRBV3-2) to TRBJ1-5, with a possible D match to TRBD1 (6 bases). This CDR3 contains 12 residues. Germline CDR1 and CDR2: LGHDT and YNNKEL (reference sequence). With 4 bases removed from V and 7 bases from J, the gap between germline ends came to 8 bases. CDR3 coding DNA: TGTGCCAGCAGCCTACAGGGCCAGCCCCAGCATTTT. Translated, it gives CASSLQGQPQHF.

The chain is built from TRBV24-1 and TRBJ2-7, with 7 bases identical to TRBD2. The CDR3 has 14 amino acids. The germline V gene encodes CDR1 KGHDR and CDR2 SFDVKD. The junction had 7 bases not matched to a gene; V was cut back by 3 bases and J by 6 bases. Here the CDR3 reads CATSDPHRGVEQYF. The DNA of the CDR3 is TGTGCCACCAGTGATCCCCATCGGGGGGTCGAGCAGTACTTC.

The J gene is TRBJ2-1, the V gene TRBV12-5, with 9 bases identical to TRBD2. With V trimmed by 1 base and J by 5 bases, 3 bases remained unmatched. Germline CDR1 reads LGHNT; CDR2 reads FRNRAP. CDR3 length: 15 residues. CDR3: CASGLGGLAHNEQFF. CDR3 DNA: TGTGCTAGTGGTTTGGGGGGACTAGCCCACAATGAGCAGTTCTTC.

V usage is TRBV2 and J usage is TRBJ2-7; TRBD2 aligns across 9 bases. The CDR3 runs to 12 residues. V gave up 8 bases and J gave up 9 bases; unmatched junction bases: 8. The V gene's germline CDR1 is SNHLY and CDR2 FYNNEI. The chain's CDR3 is CASASGILRQYF. CDR3 DNA: TGTGCCAGCGCTAGCGGGATTCTACGGCAGTACTTC.

J is TRBJ2-3 and V is TRBV7-2; D perhaps matches TRBD2 (6 bases). Germline-derived CDR1 and CDR2 are SGHTA and FQGNSA. V was shortened by 1 base and J by 2 bases, with 13 bases between the two germline ends. The CDR3 has 16 amino acids. The CDR3 DNA reads TGTGCCAGCAGCTTAGTTAGCGGAGACTTCACAGATACGCAGTATTTT. It yields the protein CASSLVSGDFTDTQYF.

The chain has TRBV7-9 and TRBJ1-5, with 9 bases lining up with TRBD1. Trimming removed 4 bases from V and 4 bases from J; junction bases left unmatched: 2. The germline V gene encodes CDR1 SEHNR and CDR2 FQNEAQ (reference sequence). The CDR3 has 14 residues. The CDR3 bases are TGTGCCAGCAGCTCAGACAGGGGGAATCAGCCCCAGCATTTT. Its translation: CASSSDRGNQPQHF.

The count of this clone is one. The rearrangement uses TRBV2 and TRBJ1-4; the D is unclear. The V and J ends lost 6 bases and 8 bases respectively, with 10 bases between them. The CDR3 has 12 residues. Germline CDR1 SNHLY, CDR2 FYNNEI. The CDR3, as DNA: TGTGCCAGCAGGATAACAGTCGAAAAACTGTTTTTT. Amino acids: CASRITVEKLFF. Variable domain in full (rest from reference TRBV2 and TRBJ1-4): EPEVTQTPSHQVTQMGQEVILRCVPISNHLYFYWYRQILGQKVEFLVSFYNNEISEKSEIFDDQFSVERPDGSNFTLKIRSTKLEDSAMYFCASRITVEKLFFGSGTQLSVL.

Notes on this clone: One junction end disagrees with the germline gene, perhaps due to a read error. This chain uses TRBV11-3 with TRBJ2-1; 7 bases align to TRBD1. In germline, CDR1 is SGHNT, CDR2 YENEEA. The CDR3 loop spans 15 amino acids. CDR3 residues: CASSVDRDAYNEQFF. The CDR3, as DNA: TGTGCCAGCAGCGTAGACAGGGATGCCTACAATGAGCAGTTCTTC.

The rearrangement links TRBV5-6 to TRBJ2-7, with no clear D. Germline V gene sequence: CDR1 SGHDT, CDR2 YYEEEE. The CDR3 consists of 12 residues. V was cut by 0 bases and J by 6 bases, with 7 bases left in between. In nucleotides, the CDR3 is TGTGCCAGCAGCTTGGGTTACGCCGAGCAGTACTTC. It encodes CASSLGYAEQYF.

The chain carries TRBV25-1 and TRBJ2-1; perhaps TRBD1 as D (6 bases). The V gene's germline CDR1 is MGHDK and CDR2 SYGVNS. The V and J ends lost 4 bases and 7 bases respectively, with 20 bases between them. The CDR3 spans 16 residues. CDR3 residues: CASSAREKQGRNEQFF. The CDR3, as DNA: TGTGCCAGCAGTGCTAGAGAGAAACAGGGTAGGAATGAGCAGTTCTTC.

The chain is built from TRBV18 and TRBJ2-5; no definite D call. V gave up 1 base and J gave up 4 bases, with 4 bases separating them. The CDR3 totals 12 residues. Germline CDR1 KGHSH, CDR2 LQKENI. The CDR3 DNA reads as TGTGCCAGCTCACCACTAGCAGAGACCCAGTACTTC. Translation: CASSPLAETQYF.

The DNA of the CDR3 is TGTGCCAGCAGTTTTGGACTAGCGGGAGAGCAGTTCTTC. It translates to CASSFGLAGEQFF. This chain joins TRBV27 and TRBJ2-1; 12 bases match TRBD2. Germline lookup yields CDR1 MNHEY and CDR2 SMNVEV (reference sequence). V lost 3 bases to trimming and J lost 10 bases; unmatched junction nucleotides: 1. This CDR3 is built from 13 residues.

V and J are TRBV4-3 and TRBJ1-2; no definite D call. Germline values: CDR1 LGHNA, CDR2 YSLEER. This CDR3 is 15 amino acids long. The V end was cut by 0 bases, the J end by 7 bases, with 15 bases between. The CDR3 spells CASSQDILVPGGYTF. The CDR3 nucleotides are TGCGCCAGCAGCCAAGATATCCTGGTCCCGGGTGGCTACACCTTC.

This clone was seen once. This chain uses TRBV11-2 with TRBJ2-1; D gene uncertain. The CDR3 is made up of 15 amino acids. V lost 1 base, J lost 4 bases, and 11 bases lay in between. Germline V gives CDR1 SGHAT, CDR2 FQNNGV. CDR3 coding DNA: TGTGCCAGCAGCTTAGTGCTGTCTCTATACAATGAGCAGTTCTTC. Its protein product is CASSLVLSLYNEQFF.

This clone occurred once. The chain carries TRBV25-1 and TRBJ1-6, with 7 nucleotides matching TRBD1. The V gene's germline CDR1 is MGHDK and CDR2 SYGVNS. The CDR3 covers 12 residues. After removal of 1 base from V and 17 bases from J, the junction contained 5 bases not matched to a gene. The CDR3 coding sequence is TGTGCCAGCAGTGAATTAACAGGGGAAGTCCACTTT. It translates to CASSELTGEVHF. The full variable domain, its missing parts supplied by reference TRBV25-1 and TRBJ1-6, is EADIYQTPRYLVIGTGKKITLECSQTMGHDKMYWYQQDPGMELHLIHYSYGVNSTEKGDLSSESTVSRIRTEHFPLTLESARPSHTSQYLCASSELTGEVHFGNGTRLTVT.

This clone was counted once. V usage is TRBV10-1 and J usage is TRBJ1-5, with a weak D call TRBD1 (5 bases). V was shortened by 0 bases and J by 7 bases, with 7 bases between the two germline ends. This CDR3 is built from 13 residues. Germline V gene sequence: CDR1 WNHNN, CDR2 SYGVQD (reference sequence). The CDR3 loop is CASSESRGQPQHF. The CDR3 DNA reads as TGCGCCAGCAGTGAGTCAAGGGGCCAGCCCCAGCATTTT.

A remark on this clone: The same CDR3 also results from other DNA sequences found in this sample. The CDR3 protein is CASSLGQGGNQPQHF. The DNA of the CDR3 is TGCGCCAGCAGCCTGGGACAGGGTGGCAATCAGCCCCAGCATTTT. The chain joins TRBV5-1 to TRBJ1-5; 9 nucleotides agree with TRBD1. The CDR3 has 15 amino acids. The V and J ends lost 4 bases and 2 bases, in that order; junction bases with no gene match: 4. Germline loops: CDR1 SGHRS, CDR2 YFSETQ.

V is TRBV30 and J is TRBJ1-4, with D uncertain. The V and J ends lost 1 base and 3 bases respectively, with 12 bases between them. The CDR3 loop spans 15 amino acids. The germline V gene encodes CDR1 GTSNPN and CDR2 SVGIG (reference sequence). CDR3 bases: TGTGCCTGGAGTGGTTCTGGGCTCTCTAATGAAAAACTGTTTTTT. Translating it yields CAWSGSGLSNEKLFF.

V and J are TRBV5-4 and TRBJ1-2, with D possibly TRBD1 on 6 matching bases. CDR3 length: 13 residues. V lost 4 bases and J 2 bases, leaving 9 bases between the germline ends. Germline CDR1 and CDR2: SGHNT and YYREEE (reference sequence). The CDR3 DNA sequence: TGTGCCAGCAGCGTGGACAGAAACTATGGCTACACCTTC. Translated: CASSVDRNYGYTF.